These 26 T cell receptor beta chains were all obtained from the same sample, sequenced in a study of technical replicates of blood from a handful of donors. Profiling relied on immunoSEQ multiplex PCR, and the TCRdb table lists in-frame clones only, not all of them. The profile shows 80,000 or so clones, 90% to 97% of them singletons. The sample comprised T cells isolated from PBMCs. These receptor sequences come from a human donor in good health.

The chain uses TRBV2 and TRBJ1-5, with TRBD1 matching over 7 bases. CDR1 SNHLY and CDR2 FYNNEI come from the germline V gene. The CDR3 length is 14 residues. V dropped 2 bases and J dropped 7; count of bases not matched to a gene: 5. CDR3 nucleotides: TGTGCCAGCAGTGAAACAGGGGAGTTGCAGCCCCAGCATTTT. Protein: CASSETGELQPQHF.

The V and J genes are TRBV11-2 and TRBJ2-7, with 7 bases fitting TRBD2. CDR1 is SGHAT, CDR2 FQNNGV, per germline. The CDR3 runs 14 residues. The trim removed 3 bases at V and 4 bases at J, leaving 6 bases unmatched. The CDR3 sequence is CASSFPGGLYEQYF. The CDR3, as DNA: TGTGCCAGCAGCTTCCCGGGAGGCCTATACGAGCAGTACTTC.

The chain is built from TRBV10-1 and TRBJ2-2; 10 nucleotides agree with TRBD2. V gave up 2 bases and J gave up 5 bases; unmatched junction bases: 2. CDR1 WNHNN and CDR2 SYGVQD come from the germline V gene (reference sequence). This CDR3 is built from 15 residues. CDR3 DNA: TGCGCCAGCAGTGAGGATAGCGGGGGGACCGGGGAGCTGTTTTTT. Encoded protein: CASSEDSGGTGELFF.

The V gene is TRBV21-1, the J gene TRBJ2-7; the table's D call, TRBD2, has no DNA check behind it. TRBV21-1 is given as a pseudogene. The CDR3 is 15 residues long. CDR3 in amino acids: CASSKRRKLLYEQYF. The CDR3 region has the DNA TGTGCCAGCAGCAAGAGGCGTAAGCTCCTTTACGAGCAGTACTTC.

This chain joins TRBV7-9 and TRBJ1-1; TRBD1 might be the D (6 bases). Trimming left V 5 bases short and J 0 bases short, with 13 bases between. This CDR3 is 15 amino acids long. Germline CDR1 and CDR2: SEHNR and FQNEAQ (reference sequence). This CDR3 reads CASSPGQNLNTEAFF. In DNA form, the CDR3 reads TGTGCCAGCAGCCCCGGACAGAATTTGAACACTGAAGCTTTCTTT.

The chain combines TRBV11-2 with TRBJ1-2; 7 nucleotides agree with TRBD1. The germline CDR1 and CDR2 sequences are SGHAT and FQNNGV. V lost 3 bases, J lost 2 bases, and 6 bases stayed unmatched. This CDR3 comprises 15 residues. The CDR3 nucleotides are TGTGCCAGCAGCTTGACTCCGGGACAGAACTATGGCTACACCTTC. As protein: CASSLTPGQNYGYTF. Complete variable domain (other parts from reference TRBV11-2 and TRBJ1-2): EAGVAQSPRYKIIEKRQSVAFWCNPISGHATLYWYQQILGQGPKLLIQFQNNGVVDDSQLPKDRFSAERLKGVDSTLKIQPAKLEDSAVYLCASSLTPGQNYGYTFGSGTRLTVV.

The rearrangement joins TRBV30 to TRBJ1-6; 7 bases line up with TRBD1. The CDR3 has 17 amino acids. Germline assignment: CDR1 GTSNPN and CDR2 SVGIG (reference sequence). The V and J ends lost 3 bases and 10 bases, in that order; junction bases with no gene match: 18. The CDR3 loop is CAWSGGTAGAYRSPLHF. The CDR3 DNA follows: TGTGCCTGGAGCGGCGGGACAGCAGGTGCTTACCGGTCACCCCTCCACTTT.

This chain uses TRBV4-1 with TRBJ1-1, with D possibly matching TRBD1 (6 bases). The V end lost 2 bases, the J end lost 7 bases, and 14 bases lay between the germline ends. The germline V gene encodes CDR1 MGHRA and CDR2 YSYEKL. This CDR3 has 14 residues. The CDR3 is CASSQFEGVLEAFF. CDR3 sequence (DNA): TGCGCCAGCAGCCAATTCGAGGGGGTACTTGAAGCTTTCTTT.

The chain is built from TRBV6-5 and TRBJ2-1, with D perhaps matching TRBD1 (5 bases). The CDR3 runs 14 residues. V was shortened by 5 bases and J by 4 bases, with 12 bases between the two germline ends. Germline-derived CDR1 and CDR2 are MNHEY and SVGAGI. The CDR3 sequence: CASSPHDSYNEQFF. CDR3 coding DNA: TGTGCCAGCAGTCCGCACGACAGTTACAATGAGCAGTTCTTC.

The chain recombines TRBV27 with TRBJ2-1, with D possibly being TRBD2 (7 bases). The CDR3 totals 13 residues. Per the germline V gene, CDR1 is MNHEY and CDR2 is SMNVEV (reference sequence). V lost 8 bases and J lost 5, with 13 bases in between. CDR3 DNA sequence: TGTGCCAGCTGGGAGGGGGACGACAATGAGCAGTTCTTC. Protein product: CASWEGDDNEQFF.

The genes are TRBV7-9 and TRBJ2-7, with 11 bases fitting TRBD2. Germline CDR1 SEHNR, CDR2 FQNEAQ (reference sequence). CDR3 length: 16 amino acids. Unmatched junction bases numbered 8, after V lost 4 bases and J lost 3 bases. The CDR3 loop is CASSSPLAGEGYEQYF. The CDR3 region has the DNA TGTGCCAGCAGCTCACCACTAGCGGGAGAAGGCTACGAGCAGTACTTC.

The chain uses TRBV7-9 and TRBJ1-1, with D possibly matching TRBD1 (6 bases). The V gene's germline CDR1 is SEHNR and CDR2 FQNEAQ (reference sequence). With 5 bases removed from V and 3 bases from J, the gap between germline ends came to 19 bases. The CDR3 is 16 amino acids. In nucleotides, the CDR3 is TGTGCCAGCAGCCCAGGGGACGCTGAGGGGTACACTGAAGCTTTCTTT. Protein product: CASSPGDAEGYTEAFF.

J is TRBJ2-7 and V is TRBV7-2, with D maybe TRBD2 (5 bases). CDR3 length: 15 amino acids. CDR1 is SGHTA, CDR2 FQGNSA, per germline. The V end was cut by 1 base, the J end by 3 bases, with 13 bases between. This CDR3 is CASSLVSEGFYEQYF. CDR3 DNA: TGTGCCAGCAGCTTAGTTTCTGAGGGTTTCTACGAGCAGTACTTC. Supplemented by reference TRBV7-2 and TRBJ2-7, the full variable domain reads GAGVSQSPSNKVTEKGKDVELRCDPISGHTALYWYRQSLGQGLEFLIYFQGNSAPDKSGLPSDRFSAERTGGSVSTLTIQRTQQEDSAVYLCASSLVSEGFYEQYFGPGTRLTVT.

This rearrangement joins TRBV18 to TRBJ1-5; no clear D gene. Between the trimmed V and J ends, which lost 3 bases and 5 bases, there was a span of 8 bases. This CDR3 has 13 amino acids. From germline, CDR1 is KGHSH and CDR2 LQKENI. The CDR3 region has the DNA TGTGCCAGCTCACCCGGGTGGGATCAGCCCCAGCATTTT. It is translated as CASSPGWDQPQHF.

V gene TRBV19 combines with J gene TRBJ1-1; 7 bases are shared with TRBD1. There are 11 residues in the CDR3. The V and J ends lost 9 bases and 6 bases, in that order; junction bases with no gene match: 4. Germline CDR1 and CDR2: LNHDA and SQIVND (reference sequence). The CDR3 coding sequence is TGTGCCAGCGGAACAGGGGCTGAAGCTTTCTTT. The encoded protein is CASGTGAEAFF.

The V gene is TRBV4-2, the J gene TRBJ2-7, with D perhaps matching TRBD1 (6 bases). V was cut by 7 bases and J by 2 bases, with 18 bases left in between. The CDR3 sequence is 15 residues long. Germline V CDR1 and CDR2: LGHNA, YNFKEQ. The CDR3 spells CASTPTPGDTYEQYF. CDR3 coding DNA: TGTGCCAGCACCCCTACCCCAGGGGATACCTACGAGCAGTACTTC.

The chain couples TRBV2 to TRBJ2-1; D is uncertain. Trimming pared 2 bases from V and 4 bases from J, leaving 9 bases between. Germline V lookup: CDR1 SNHLY, CDR2 FYNNEI. This CDR3 contains 14 residues. As DNA, the CDR3 is TGTGCCAGCAGTGAACACTCGGTTTACAATGAGCAGTTCTTC. Translated, it gives CASSEHSVYNEQFF.

The count of this clone is one. The V and J genes are TRBV14 and TRBJ2-3; D not resolved. Trimming stripped 4 bases from V and 0 bases from J, with 5 bases between. The CDR3 runs 13 residues. The germline V gene has CDR1 SGHDN and CDR2 FVKESK. The CDR3 region has the DNA TGTGCCAGCAGCCCCGGTAGCACAGATACGCAGTATTTT. It specifies CASSPGSTDTQYF.

The chain couples TRBV30 to TRBJ1-1; possibly TRBD1 for D (5 bases). The germline V and J ends were trimmed by 2 bases and 8 bases, with 15 bases remaining between them. Germline CDR1 and CDR2: GTSNPN and SVGIG (reference sequence). This CDR3 contains 13 residues. This CDR3 reads CAWSPLREGEAFF. For the CDR3, the DNA is TGTGCCTGGAGTCCCCTTAGGGAGGGGGAAGCTTTCTTT.

V gene TRBV29-1 combines with J gene TRBJ2-7, with 7 bases fitting TRBD1. Trimming at V came to 3 bases and at J to 2 bases, leaving 16 bases not matched to a gene. CDR1 is SQVTM and CDR2 is ANQGSEA in the germline V gene. The CDR3 totals 17 residues. This CDR3 reads CSVDSKDRNLGPYEQYF. The DNA for the CDR3 is TGCAGCGTTGACAGCAAGGACAGGAACCTAGGCCCCTACGAGCAGTACTTC.

This clone appeared a single time. V gene TRBV5-1 combines with J gene TRBJ2-7; D remains unclear. V was trimmed by 4 bases and J by 0 bases, leaving 8 bases between them. Germline V lookup: CDR1 SGHRS, CDR2 YFSETQ. CDR3 length: 13 residues. CDR3 coding DNA: TGCGCCAGCAGCCTAAGTAGCTCCTACGAGCAGTACTTC. Protein product: CASSLSSSYEQYF.

This rearrangement joins TRBV5-1 to TRBJ2-3; the match to TRBD2 covers 11 bases. CDR1 is SGHRS, CDR2 YFSETQ, per germline. The V and J ends lost 0 bases and 2 bases, in that order; junction bases with no gene match: 2. This CDR3 is 16 amino acids long. CDR3 sequence: CASSLGLAGNTDTQYF. As DNA, the CDR3 is TGCGCCAGCAGCTTGGGACTAGCGGGAAACACAGATACGCAGTATTTT.

This chain joins TRBV28 and TRBJ1-5; possibly TRBD1 for D (5 bases). From germline, CDR1 is MDHEN and CDR2 SYDVKM. Trimming removed 5 bases at V and 4 bases at J, with 15 bases between. The CDR3 loop spans 15 amino acids. CDR3: CASSARGVGNQPQHF. DNA for the CDR3: TGTGCCAGCAGTGCCCGGGGGGTAGGGAATCAGCCCCAGCATTTT.

V is TRBV7-2 and J is TRBJ1-2; D is perhaps TRBD1 (6 bases). The CDR3 length is 16 residues. Trimming removed 3 bases from V and 4 bases from J, with 18 bases in between. The germline V gene encodes CDR1 SGHTA and CDR2 FQGNSA. CDR3 nucleotide sequence: TGTGCCAGCAGCTTCCTACAGGGTCGGTCTAGCTATGGCTACACCTTC. Translating it yields CASSFLQGRSSYGYTF.

V is TRBV2 and J is TRBJ2-6; the D gene is possibly TRBD1 (5 bases). V was cut by 4 bases and J by 0 bases, with 10 bases left in between. The CDR3 loop spans 16 amino acids. The germline gives CDR1 SNHLY, CDR2 FYNNEI. CDR3 residues: CASSAGPISGANVLTF. The CDR3, as DNA: TGTGCCAGCAGTGCAGGGCCGATCTCTGGGGCCAACGTCCTGACTTTC.

The gene calls are TRBV4-1 and TRBJ2-1, with D possibly matching TRBD1 (6 bases). This CDR3 has 13 amino acids. Trimming took off 2 bases at V and 14 bases at J, with 16 bases between the two ends. CDR1 is MGHRA and CDR2 is YSYEKL in the germline V gene. CDR3 nucleotide sequence: TGCGCCAGCAGCCAAACGCCAGGGGTCGGTGAGTTCTTC. Its translation: CASSQTPGVGEFF.